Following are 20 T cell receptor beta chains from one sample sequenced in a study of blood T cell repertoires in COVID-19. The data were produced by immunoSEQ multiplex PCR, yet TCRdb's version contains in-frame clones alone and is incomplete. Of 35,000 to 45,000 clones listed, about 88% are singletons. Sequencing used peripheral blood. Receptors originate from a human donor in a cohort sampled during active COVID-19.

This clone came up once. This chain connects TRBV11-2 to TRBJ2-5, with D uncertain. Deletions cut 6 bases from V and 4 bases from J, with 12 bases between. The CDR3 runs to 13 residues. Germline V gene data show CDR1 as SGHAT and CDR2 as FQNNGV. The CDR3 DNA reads TGTGCCAGCAGGTCGCTGGCACGAGAGACCCAGTACTTC. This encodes CASRSLARETQYF.

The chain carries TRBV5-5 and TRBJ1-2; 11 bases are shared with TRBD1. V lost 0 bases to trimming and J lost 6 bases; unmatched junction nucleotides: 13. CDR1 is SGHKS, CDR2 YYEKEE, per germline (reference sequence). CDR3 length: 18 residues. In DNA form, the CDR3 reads TGTGCCAGCAGCTTGGTCGGGACAGGGGGTCCCCCTATCCATGGCTACACCTTC. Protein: CASSLVGTGGPPIHGYTF.

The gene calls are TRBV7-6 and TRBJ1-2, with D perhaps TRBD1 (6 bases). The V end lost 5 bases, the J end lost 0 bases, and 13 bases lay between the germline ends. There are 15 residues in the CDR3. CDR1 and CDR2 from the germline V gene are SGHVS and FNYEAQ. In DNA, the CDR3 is TGTGCCAGCAGCCAATACCAGGGGCCTAACTATGGCTACACCTTC. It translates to CASSQYQGPNYGYTF.

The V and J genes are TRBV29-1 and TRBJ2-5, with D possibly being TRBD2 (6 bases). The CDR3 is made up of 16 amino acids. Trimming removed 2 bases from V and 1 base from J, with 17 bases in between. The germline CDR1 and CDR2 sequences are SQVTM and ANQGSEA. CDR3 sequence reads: CSVEQGFGGVQETQYF. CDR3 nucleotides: TGCAGCGTTGAACAAGGATTCGGAGGGGTCCAAGAGACCCAGTACTTC.

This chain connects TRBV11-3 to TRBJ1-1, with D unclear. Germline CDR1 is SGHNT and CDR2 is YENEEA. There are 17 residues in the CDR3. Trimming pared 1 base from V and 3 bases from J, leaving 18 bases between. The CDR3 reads CASSLAHQVAGYTEAFF. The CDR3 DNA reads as TGTGCCAGCAGCTTAGCCCACCAGGTCGCGGGGTACACTGAAGCTTTCTTT.

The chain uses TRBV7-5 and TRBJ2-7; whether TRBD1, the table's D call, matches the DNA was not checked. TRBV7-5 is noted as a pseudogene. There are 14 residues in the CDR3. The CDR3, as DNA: TGTGCCAGAAGCTTAGCATCCAGAAACTACGAGCAGTACTTC. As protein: CARSLASRNYEQYF.

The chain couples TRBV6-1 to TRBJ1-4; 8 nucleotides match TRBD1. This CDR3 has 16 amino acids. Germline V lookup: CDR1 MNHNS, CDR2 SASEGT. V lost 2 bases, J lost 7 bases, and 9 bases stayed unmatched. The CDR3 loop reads CASSENHGQGGEKLFF. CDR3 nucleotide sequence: TGTGCCAGCAGTGAAAACCACGGACAGGGTGGTGAAAAACTGTTTTTT.

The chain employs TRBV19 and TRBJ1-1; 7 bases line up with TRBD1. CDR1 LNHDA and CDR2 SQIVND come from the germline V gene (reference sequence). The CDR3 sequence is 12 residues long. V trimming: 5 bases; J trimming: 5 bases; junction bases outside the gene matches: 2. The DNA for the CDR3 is TGTGCCAGTAGTCGGGGACAGACTGAAGCTTTCTTT. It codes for CASSRGQTEAFF.

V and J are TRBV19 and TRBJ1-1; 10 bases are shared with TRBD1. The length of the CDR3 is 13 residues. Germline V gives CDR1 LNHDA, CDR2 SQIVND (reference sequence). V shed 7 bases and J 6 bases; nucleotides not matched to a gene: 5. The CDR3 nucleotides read TGTGCCAGTACCTACGACAGGGGGCCTGAAGCTTTCTTT. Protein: CASTYDRGPEAFF. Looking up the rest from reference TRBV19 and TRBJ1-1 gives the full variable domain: DGGITQSPKYLFRKEGQNVTLSCEQNLNHDAMYWYRQDPGQGLRLIYYSQIVNDFQKGDIAEGYSVSREKKESFPLTVTSAQKNPTAFYLCASTYDRGPEAFFGQGTRLTVV.

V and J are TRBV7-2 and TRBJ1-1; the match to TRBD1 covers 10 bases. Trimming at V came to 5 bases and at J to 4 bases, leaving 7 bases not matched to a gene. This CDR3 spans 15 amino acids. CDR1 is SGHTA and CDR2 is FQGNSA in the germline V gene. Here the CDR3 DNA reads TGTGCCAGCAGCGCGGACAGGGGGGACTTCACTGAAGCTTTCTTT. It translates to CASSADRGDFTEAFF. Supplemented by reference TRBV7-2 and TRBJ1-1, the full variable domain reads GAGVSQSPSNKVTEKGKDVELRCDPISGHTALYWYRQSLGQGLEFLIYFQGNSAPDKSGLPSDRFSAERTGGSVSTLTIQRTQQEDSAVYLCASSADRGDFTEAFFGQGTRLTVV.

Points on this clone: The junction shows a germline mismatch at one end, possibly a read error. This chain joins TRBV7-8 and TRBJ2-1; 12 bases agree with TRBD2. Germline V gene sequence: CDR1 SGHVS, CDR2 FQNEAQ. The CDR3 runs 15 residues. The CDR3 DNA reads TGTGCCAGCAGCCTAACTAGCGGGGGGTTCAATGGGCAGTTCTTC. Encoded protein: CASSLTSGGFNGQFF.

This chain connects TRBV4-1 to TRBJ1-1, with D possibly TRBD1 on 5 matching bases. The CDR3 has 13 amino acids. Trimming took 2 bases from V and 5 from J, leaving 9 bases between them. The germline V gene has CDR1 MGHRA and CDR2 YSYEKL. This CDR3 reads CASSQIRGTEAFF. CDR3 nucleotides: TGCGCCAGCAGCCAAATTCGGGGGACTGAAGCTTTCTTT.

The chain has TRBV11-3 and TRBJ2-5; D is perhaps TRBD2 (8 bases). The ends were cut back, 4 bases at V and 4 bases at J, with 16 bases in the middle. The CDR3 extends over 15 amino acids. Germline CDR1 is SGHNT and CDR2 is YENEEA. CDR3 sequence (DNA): TGTGCCAGCAGCTCACGGGAGGGGGCAGGAGAGACCCAGTACTTC. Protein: CASSSREGAGETQYF.

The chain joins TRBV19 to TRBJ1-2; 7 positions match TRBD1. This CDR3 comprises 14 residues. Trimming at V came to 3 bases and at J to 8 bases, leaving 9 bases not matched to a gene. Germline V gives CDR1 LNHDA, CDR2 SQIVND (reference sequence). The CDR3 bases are TGTGCCAGTAGTATGGTGGACAGGTCGGGAGGCTACACCTTC. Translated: CASSMVDRSGGYTF.

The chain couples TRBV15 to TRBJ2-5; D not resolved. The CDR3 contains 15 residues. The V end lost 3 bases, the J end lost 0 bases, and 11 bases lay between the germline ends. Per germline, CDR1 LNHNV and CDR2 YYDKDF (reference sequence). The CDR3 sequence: CATSRDTGYQETQYF. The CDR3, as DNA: TGTGCCACCAGCAGGGATACGGGTTACCAAGAGACCCAGTACTTC.

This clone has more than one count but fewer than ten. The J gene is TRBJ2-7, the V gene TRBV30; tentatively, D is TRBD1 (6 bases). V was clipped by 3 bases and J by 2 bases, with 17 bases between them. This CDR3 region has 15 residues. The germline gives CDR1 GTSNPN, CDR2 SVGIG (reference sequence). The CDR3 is CAWSSWDKTTYEQYF. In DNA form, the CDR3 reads TGTGCCTGGAGCTCCTGGGACAAAACTACCTACGAGCAGTACTTC.

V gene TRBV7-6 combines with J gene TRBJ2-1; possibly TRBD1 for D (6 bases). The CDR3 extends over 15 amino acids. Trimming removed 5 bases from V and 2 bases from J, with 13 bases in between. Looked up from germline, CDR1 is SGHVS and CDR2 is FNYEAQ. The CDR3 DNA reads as TGTGCCAGCAGCCAAGGACAGAGCCCCTACAATGAGCAGTTCTTC. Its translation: CASSQGQSPYNEQFF.

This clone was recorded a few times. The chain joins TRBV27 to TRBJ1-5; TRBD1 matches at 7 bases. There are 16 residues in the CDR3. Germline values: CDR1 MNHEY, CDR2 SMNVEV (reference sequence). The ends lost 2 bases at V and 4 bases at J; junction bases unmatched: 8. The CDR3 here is CASSLSSGGMNQPQHF. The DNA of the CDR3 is TGTGCCAGCAGTTTAAGTTCAGGGGGAATGAATCAGCCCCAGCATTTT.

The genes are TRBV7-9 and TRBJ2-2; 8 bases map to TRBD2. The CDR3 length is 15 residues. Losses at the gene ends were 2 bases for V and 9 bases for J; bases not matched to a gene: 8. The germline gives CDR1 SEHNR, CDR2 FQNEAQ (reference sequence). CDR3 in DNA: TGTGCCAGCAGCTTAAACAGCGGGGGCAGGCGGGAGCTGTTTTTT. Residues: CASSLNSGGRRELFF.

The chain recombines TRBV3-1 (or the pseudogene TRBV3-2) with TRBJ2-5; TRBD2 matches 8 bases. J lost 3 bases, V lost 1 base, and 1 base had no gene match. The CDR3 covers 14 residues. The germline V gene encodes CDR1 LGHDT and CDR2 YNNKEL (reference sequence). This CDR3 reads CASSQGTSKETQYF. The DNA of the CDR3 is TGTGCCAGCAGCCAAGGGACTAGCAAAGAGACCCAGTACTTC.